Below, 28 T cell receptor beta chains from the same sample are listed, as sequenced in a study of spatial heterogeneity in lung cancer. As for time point: sample taken at primary tumor resection. No cell sorting; template was whole RNA from tumor, lung tissue or PBMC. MiXCR, applied by TCRdb to the 5' RACE reads, yields one record per CDR3 protein. The sample yields approximately 9,400 distinct CDR3 sequences, 4.5% to 6.5% seen once. The sequencing used PBMCs, collected at surgery. The origin of the receptors is a male donor with early-stage non-small cell lung cancer.

This clonotype was seen a handful of times. The J gene is TRBJ2-2, the V gene TRBV14, with no clear D. CDR3 length equals 13 residues. Trimming took off 3 bases at V and 3 bases at J, with 5 bases between the two ends. Germline CDR1 and CDR2: SGHDN and FVKESK. The CDR3 DNA is TGTGCCAGCAGCCAGTATTACACCGGGGAGCTGTTTTTT. The encoded protein is CASSQYYTGELFF.

This clonotype is judged medium-sized. The rearrangement links TRBV7-9 to TRBJ2-7, with D uncertain. The length of the CDR3 is 13 residues. The germline gives CDR1 SEHNR, CDR2 FQNEAQ (reference sequence). V lost 1 base, J lost 4 bases, and 8 bases lay in between. The CDR3 region has the DNA TGTGCCAGCAGCTTAGGCCCCCCATACGAGCAGTACTTC. Its translation is CASSLGPPYEQYF.

This clonotype was counted ten times or more. CDR3 in amino acids: CASSRDRARGAFF. The CDR3 region has the DNA TGTGCCAGCAGTCGAGACAGGGCCCGGGGAGCTTTCTTT. V usage is TRBV2 and J usage is TRBJ1-1; 7 bases map to TRBD1. Trimming cost V 5 bases and J 10 bases; bases outside gene matches: 10. Germline CDR1 SNHLY, CDR2 FYNNEI. The CDR3 has 13 amino acids.

This clonotype turned up a few times. The J gene is TRBJ2-1, the V gene TRBV5-1; possibly TRBD1 or TRBD2 for D (5 bases each). The CDR3 consists of 15 residues. The V gene's germline CDR1 is SGHRS and CDR2 YFSETQ. The germline V and J ends were trimmed by 0 bases and 10 bases, with 17 bases remaining between them. CDR3 sequence reads: CASSLVQGVRGEQFF. DNA of the CDR3: TGCGCCAGCAGCTTGGTGCAGGGAGTAAGAGGCGAGCAGTTCTTC.

This clonotype came up many times. The CDR3 reads CSASPPKDTQYF. The CDR3 bases are TGCAGTGCTAGCCCCCCCAAAGATACGCAGTATTTT. The chain is built from TRBV20-1 and TRBJ2-3; D is uncertain. The V gene lost 3 bases and the J gene lost 5 bases, with 9 bases spanning the gap. From germline, CDR1 is DFQATT and CDR2 SNEGSKA (reference sequence). The CDR3 runs 12 residues.

The table lists this clonotype with many counts. The V gene is TRBV4-1, the J gene TRBJ1-6; D unresolved. Deletions cut 0 bases from V and 8 bases from J, with 11 bases between. The CDR3 length is 15 residues. Germline V gene lookup returns CDR1 MGHRA and CDR2 YSYEKL. The CDR3 loop reads CASSQEATAYSPLHF. The CDR3 region has the DNA TGCGCCAGCAGCCAAGAAGCGACCGCTTATTCACCCCTCCACTTT.

This clonotype has a handful of counts. The CDR3 region is CSVEQGQSYEQYF. The CDR3 region has the DNA TGCAGCGTTGAGCAGGGGCAATCCTACGAGCAGTACTTC. V usage is TRBV29-1 and J usage is TRBJ2-7, with a tentative D call TRBD1 (6 bases). Trimming shortened V by 3 bases and J by 1 base, and 10 bases separated the two germline ends. CDR3 length: 13 amino acids. Germline CDR1 SQVTM, CDR2 ANQGSEA.

There are many counts of this clonotype. The V gene is TRBV11-3, the J gene TRBJ2-1; the match to TRBD2 covers 9 bases. Germline loops: CDR1 SGHNT, CDR2 YENEEA. The CDR3 covers 16 residues. V was pared by 5 bases and J by 8 bases, with 13 bases of the junction left unmatched. The CDR3 sequence is CASSPTAGGLGDEQFF. For the CDR3, the DNA is TGTGCCAGCAGCCCGACGGCGGGAGGGCTTGGCGATGAGCAGTTCTTC.

By share, this clonotype counts as medium-sized (0.01 to 0.1%). The chain has TRBV5-1 and TRBJ2-2; tentative D call: TRBD2 (5 bases). Trimming took 1 base from V and 0 from J, leaving 13 bases between them. This CDR3 has 17 amino acids. In germline, CDR1 is SGHRS, CDR2 YFSETQ. The CDR3 DNA reads TGCGCCAGCAGCTTGTTTAGCCTAGCTGCGAACACCGGGGAGCTGTTTTTT. Encoded protein: CASSLFSLAANTGELFF.

This clonotype was recorded only once. The V gene is TRBV28, the J gene TRBJ1-5; 7 nucleotides agree with TRBD1. The length of the CDR3 is 15 residues. Germline V gives CDR1 MDHEN, CDR2 SYDVKM. The ends lost 3 bases at V and 2 bases at J; junction bases unmatched: 4. The CDR3 reads CASSFHRGGNQPQHF. CDR3 bases: TGTGCCAGCAGTTTTCACAGGGGTGGCAATCAGCCCCAGCATTTT.

Relative to its sample, this clonotype is medium-sized. The chain uses TRBV29-1 and TRBJ2-7; the match to TRBD2 covers 13 bases. Germline assignment: CDR1 SQVTM and CDR2 ANQGSEA. The CDR3 runs to 14 residues. The V gene end was trimmed by 6 bases and the J gene end by 6 bases; junction bases not matched to a gene: 8. CDR3 DNA: TGCAGCGTGGTCAGGACTAGCGGGAGTGGCGAGCAGTACTTC. As protein: CSVVRTSGSGEQYF.

The chain is built from TRBV29-1 and TRBJ2-7; possibly TRBD1 for D (6 bases). This CDR3 is 13 amino acids long. CDR1 and CDR2 from the germline V gene are SQVTM and ANQGSEA. V lost 5 bases to trimming and J lost 3 bases, with 14 bases between them. The DNA of the CDR3 is TGCAGCGTTACCACAGGGCCGATCTACGAGCAGTACTTC. Amino acids: CSVTTGPIYEQYF.

This clonotype occurred many times. The CDR3 reads CASSLRTSYNEQFF. The CDR3 coding sequence is TGTGCCAGCAGCCTACGGACTAGTTACAATGAGCAGTTCTTC. The genes are TRBV3-1 and TRBJ2-1, with 7 bases aligning to TRBD2. Trimming cost V 4 bases and J 4 bases; bases outside gene matches: 4. This CDR3 contains 14 residues. The germline V gene encodes CDR1 LGHDT and CDR2 YNNKEL (reference sequence).

This clonotype showed up many times. This chain uses TRBV29-1 with TRBJ2-7; TRBD2 matches 9 bases. This CDR3 is built from 16 residues. V lost 0 bases to trimming and J lost 0 bases; unmatched junction nucleotides: 6. CDR1 SQVTM and CDR2 ANQGSEA come from the germline V gene. CDR3 sequence (DNA): TGCAGCGTTGAAGATCGGCTAGCGGGGCCCTCCTACGAGCAGTACTTC. As protein: CSVEDRLAGPSYEQYF.

This clonotype has just a few counts. A read error is possible here, since a much larger clone lies one base away. In nucleotides, the CDR3 is TGTGCCAGCAGCTCAATATTTAGCGGGAGATTCGGCGAGCAGTACTTC. Amino acids: CASSSIFSGRFGEQYF. The V and J genes are TRBV7-9 and TRBJ2-7; 9 bases align to TRBD2. The germline V gene encodes CDR1 SEHNR and CDR2 FQNEAQ (reference sequence). J was trimmed by 6 bases and V by 4 bases; bases with no gene match: 13. The CDR3 length is 16 residues.

This clonotype appeared many times. The chain links TRBV28 to TRBJ1-1; TRBD1 agrees at 9 bases. The CDR3 runs 14 residues. V lost 3 bases to trimming and J lost 5 bases; unmatched junction nucleotides: 4. CDR1 is MDHEN, CDR2 SYDVKM, per germline. The CDR3 region has the DNA TGTGCCAGCAGTTTCACAGGGGGCGAGACTGAAGCTTTCTTT. It encodes CASSFTGGETEAFF.

This clonotype was recorded at least ten times. The gene calls are TRBV7-3 and TRBJ2-3, with D possibly being TRBD2 (5 bases). Trimming removed 5 bases at V and 7 bases at J, with 10 bases between. CDR1 and CDR2 (germline): SGHTA, FQGTGA. This CDR3 is 12 amino acids long. The CDR3 region has the DNA TGTGCCAGCAGCCTTTCGGGAAATACGCAGTATTTT. Translation gives CASSLSGNTQYF.

By share, this clonotype counts as medium-sized. The rearrangement uses TRBV3-1 and TRBJ1-2, with D tentatively TRBD1 (6 bases). The V gene lost 4 bases and the J gene lost 7 bases, with 13 bases spanning the gap. This CDR3 has 13 amino acids. The V gene's germline CDR1 is LGHDT and CDR2 YNNKEL (reference sequence). The CDR3 reads CASSLGQHRGYTF. The CDR3 nucleotides read TGTGCCAGCAGCCTCGGACAGCACCGTGGCTACACCTTC.

V gene TRBV5-6 combines with J gene TRBJ2-2, with 7 bases that match TRBD1. Trimming took 5 bases from V and 0 from J; bases not matched to a gene: 4. This CDR3 has 15 residues. Germline V gene data show CDR1 as SGHDT and CDR2 as YYEEEE. Here the CDR3 reads CASRSTGANTGELFF. For the CDR3, the DNA is TGTGCCAGCAGAAGTACAGGGGCGAACACCGGGGAGCTGTTTTTT. Variable domain in full (rest from reference TRBV5-6 and TRBJ2-2): DAGVTQSPTHLIKTRGQQVTLRCSPKSGHDTVSWYQQALGQGPQFIFQYYEEEERQRGNFPDRFSGHQFPNYSSELNVNALLLGDSALYLCASRSTGANTGELFFGEGSRLTVL.

Ten or more counts support this clonotype. The genes are TRBV3-1 and TRBJ1-2, with 11 bases aligning to TRBD1. With V trimmed by 2 bases and J by 4 bases, 9 bases remained unmatched. Germline CDR1 reads LGHDT; CDR2 reads YNNKEL (reference sequence). The CDR3 is made up of 17 amino acids. CDR3 nucleotides: TGTGCCAGCAGCCAACCTGGACAGGGGGCTATCGGCTATGGCTACACCTTC. Encoded protein: CASSQPGQGAIGYGYTF. The full variable domain, its missing parts supplied by reference TRBV3-1 and TRBJ1-2, is DTAVSQTPKYLVTQMGNDKSIKCEQNLGHDTMYWYKQDSKKFLKIMFSYNNKELIINETVPNRFSPKSPDKAHLNLHINSLELGDSAVYFCASSQPGQGAIGYGYTFGSGTRLTVV.

For this clonotype: A much bigger clone sits one base away, suggesting this may be a read error. V is TRBV13 and J is TRBJ2-2; D call uncertain. Between the trimmed V and J ends, which lost 6 bases and 7 bases, there was a span of 12 bases. Germline lookup yields CDR1 PRHDT and CDR2 FYEKMQ (reference sequence). This CDR3 has 13 amino acids. The CDR3 spells CASRGSLSGELFF. The CDR3 DNA is TGTGCCAGCAGGGGTTCCCTCAGCGGGGAGCTGTTTTTT.

This clonotype was seen many times. Written as DNA, the CDR3 is TGTGCCAGCACCGTACAGGGGCCCTACGAGCCCCAGCATTTT. Translation gives CASTVQGPYEPQHF. The rearrangement uses TRBV28 and TRBJ1-5; 7 bases are shared with TRBD1. V was clipped by 7 bases and J by 8 bases; unmatched bases: 11. The CDR3 has 14 residues. CDR1 and CDR2 from the germline V gene are MDHEN and SYDVKM. Drawing the rest from reference TRBV28 and TRBJ1-5, the complete variable domain is DVKVTQSSRYLVKRTGEKVFLECVQDMDHENMFWYRQDPGLGLRLIYFSYDVKMKEKGDIPEGYSVSREKKERFSLILESASTNQTSMYLCASTVQGPYEPQHFGDGTRLSIL.

By its share, this clonotype is medium-sized. The gene calls are TRBV7-2 and TRBJ2-5; 10 nucleotides line up with TRBD2. V was pared by 7 bases and J by 6 bases, with 11 bases of the junction left unmatched. The CDR3 has 15 residues. Per the germline V gene, CDR1 is SGHTA and CDR2 is FQGNSA. The CDR3 sequence is CASTTSGIGGKTQYF. Here the CDR3 DNA reads TGTGCCAGCACCACTAGCGGGATTGGAGGCAAGACCCAGTACTTC.

This clonotype occurred many times. The rearrangement uses TRBV12-3 or TRBV12-4 and TRBJ1-5, with D perhaps matching TRBD1 (6 bases). V lost 6 bases and J 5 bases, leaving 14 bases between the germline ends. The CDR3 length is 14 residues. Here the CDR3 DNA reads TGTGCCAGCAGACCCACAGGGAATGATCAGCCCCAGCATTTT. Protein sequence: CASRPTGNDQPQHF.

To note about this clonotype: This may come from a read error, since a much larger clone is one base off. This chain links TRBV28 with TRBJ2-7, with D hard to call. The V end was cut by 7 bases, the J end by 2 bases, with 12 bases between. Per germline, CDR1 MDHEN and CDR2 SYDVKM. The CDR3 contains 13 residues. CDR3 in amino acids: CASNRWRAYEQYF. The DNA for the CDR3 is TGTGCCAGCAACCGCTGGAGAGCCTACGAGCAGTACTTC.

This clonotype was picked up many times. V usage is TRBV6-5 and J usage is TRBJ2-6, with 11 bases lining up with TRBD2. Germline assignment: CDR1 MNHEY and CDR2 SVGAGI. V gave up 6 bases and J gave up 0 bases; unmatched junction bases: 4. This CDR3 has 17 residues. The CDR3 region has the DNA TGTGCCAGCAGCTTAGCGGGAGGGTCCTCTGGGGCCAACGTCCTGACTTTC. It specifies CASSLAGGSSGANVLTF.

This clonotype counts as medium-sized. This chain uses TRBV12-3 or TRBV12-4 with TRBJ2-3, with D possibly matching TRBD2 (5 bases). V was pared by 3 bases and J by 8 bases, with 15 bases between. This CDR3 spans 14 amino acids. This CDR3 is CASSFSAERLTQYF. The CDR3 nucleotides are TGTGCCAGCAGTTTCTCAGCGGAGAGACTTACGCAGTATTTT.

This clonotype has a handful of counts. The DNA of the CDR3 is TGTGCTAGTGGTTTGGGTCTGGGCGGAGAAGATACGCAGTATTTT. It encodes CASGLGLGGEDTQYF. This rearrangement joins TRBV12-5 to TRBJ2-3; D remains unclear. V was clipped by 1 base and J by 5 bases, with 13 bases between them. CDR1 and CDR2 from the germline V gene are LGHNT and FRNRAP. The CDR3 consists of 15 residues.